These 22 T cell receptor beta chains came from one sample sequenced in a study of T-cell memory formation after mild COVID-19. TCRdb independently ran MiXCR on the 5' RACE reads; one entry per CDR3 protein. This sample has around 110,000 distinct CDR3 sequences, with around 12% found just once. The sequencing sample was made of PBMCs or a T cell subset sorted from them (not recorded which). These receptors all come from an adult woman who had mild COVID-19 (a few samples of this study predate the infection). Cell type and time point are not known.

In its sample, this clonotype was seen many times. V is TRBV7-2 and J is TRBJ1-1; a possible D gene is TRBD1 (5 bases). Trimming took off 2 bases at V and 3 bases at J, with 10 bases between the two ends. Germline V gene sequence: CDR1 SGHTA, CDR2 FQGNSA. The CDR3 consists of 14 residues. CDR3 in amino acids: CASSLQGLYTEAFF. CDR3 nucleotide sequence: TGTGCCAGCAGCTTACAGGGTCTATACACTGAAGCTTTCTTT.

The chain is built from TRBV4-3 and TRBJ1-6; D perhaps matches TRBD1 (5 bases). Germline V gene sequence: CDR1 LGHNA, CDR2 YSLEER. V was shortened by 1 base and J by 10 bases, with 8 bases between the two germline ends. The CDR3 is made up of 13 amino acids. The CDR3 coding sequence is TGCGCCAGCAGCCAAGGGCGGGGGTCACCCCTCCACTTT. Amino acid sequence: CASSQGRGSPLHF.

This clonotype was counted ten times or more. DNA for the CDR3: TGCGCCAGCAGCCCCGGACAGGGTGGTACCACAGATACGCAGTATTTT. Its translation: CASSPGQGGTTDTQYF. The chain couples TRBV5-1 to TRBJ2-3, with TRBD1 identical over 8 bases. The CDR3 length is 16 residues. Germline CDR1 and CDR2: SGHRS and YFSETQ. J was trimmed by 2 bases and V by 4 bases; bases with no gene match: 9. Using reference TRBV5-1 and TRBJ2-3 for the parts outside the CDR3, the full variable domain is KAGVTQTPRYLIKTRGQQVTLSCSPISGHRSVSWYQQTPGQGLQFLFEYFSETQRNKGNFPGRFSGRQFSNSRSEMNVSTLELGDSALYLCASSPGQGGTTDTQYFGPGTRLTVL.

The rearrangement uses TRBV27 and TRBJ2-2; D possibly matches TRBD1 or TRBD2 (5 bases each). Germline-derived CDR1 and CDR2 are MNHEY and SMNVEV (reference sequence). V was pared by 6 bases and J by 1 base, with 9 bases between. CDR3 length equals 14 residues. CDR3 in amino acids: CASRRGRNTGELFF. The CDR3 DNA is TGTGCCAGCAGACGGGGCAGGAACACCGGGGAGCTGTTTTTT.

The table lists this clonotype with a few counts. V is TRBV7-9 and J is TRBJ1-4; 7 positions match TRBD1. V gave up 4 bases and J gave up 7 bases; unmatched junction bases: 15. CDR3 length: 17 residues. Germline loops: CDR1 SEHNR, CDR2 FQNEAQ (reference sequence). This chain's CDR3 is CASSSDRVSSFGEKLFF. As DNA, the CDR3 is TGTGCCAGCAGCTCCGACAGGGTCTCGAGCTTCGGTGAAAAACTGTTTTTT.

The chain is built from TRBV20-1 and TRBJ1-1, with 7 positions matching TRBD1. Per germline, CDR1 DFQATT and CDR2 SNEGSKA (reference sequence). The CDR3 contains 15 residues. Trimming cost V 3 bases and J 1 base; bases outside gene matches: 8. The CDR3 nucleotides read TGCAGTGCTAGGGAAGCAACAGGGGAGAACACTGAAGCTTTCTTT. This gives the protein CSAREATGENTEAFF.

The V call is TRBV6-5, the J call TRBJ1-1; TRBD1 matches 8 bases. The germline V gene has CDR1 MNHEY and CDR2 SVGAGI. There are 13 residues in the CDR3. The J segment lost 4 bases and the V segment lost 7 bases, leaving 5 bases of the junction unmatched. The CDR3 DNA follows: TGTGCCAGCACCTTCGACAGGGGCACTGAAGCTTTCTTT. Protein sequence: CASTFDRGTEAFF.

The genes are TRBV7-3 and TRBJ2-1, with TRBD2 as a possible D gene (5 bases). V was cut by 5 bases and J by 0 bases, with 14 bases left in between. The CDR3 runs 16 residues. CDR1 and CDR2 (germline): SGHTA, FQGTGA. The chain's CDR3 is CASSIASTGSYNEQFF. CDR3 DNA sequence: TGTGCCAGCAGCATTGCTAGCACGGGCTCCTACAATGAGCAGTTCTTC.

This chain joins TRBV11-2 and TRBJ2-1; 8 positions agree with TRBD2. V shed 5 bases and J 0 bases; nucleotides not matched to a gene: 9. The V gene's germline CDR1 is SGHAT and CDR2 FQNNGV. The CDR3 has 17 amino acids. The CDR3 loop is CASSRFAGGSSYNEQFF. DNA of the CDR3: TGTGCCAGCAGCCGATTTGCGGGGGGCAGCTCCTACAATGAGCAGTTCTTC.

This chain connects TRBV7-8 to TRBJ2-7; D is undetermined. The germline V and J ends were trimmed by 2 bases and 3 bases, with 5 bases remaining between them. The CDR3 length is 12 residues. CDR1 is SGHVS, CDR2 FQNEAQ, per germline. CDR3 sequence reads: CASSLLGYEQYF. The CDR3 DNA reads TGTGCCAGCAGCTTACTGGGCTACGAGCAGTACTTC.

The J gene is TRBJ1-2, the V gene TRBV4-2; 9 bases are shared with TRBD1. Trimming cost V 1 base and J 4 bases; bases outside gene matches: 4. CDR3 length: 15 residues. Germline CDR1 and CDR2: LGHNA and YNFKEQ. The CDR3 is CASSQGDREGYGYTF. Here the CDR3 DNA reads TGTGCCAGCAGCCAAGGGGACAGGGAGGGCTATGGCTACACCTTC.

The chain couples TRBV9 to TRBJ1-1; TRBD1 matches at 7 bases. V was pared by 5 bases and J by 4 bases, with 5 bases of the junction left unmatched. Germline CDR1 and CDR2: SGDLS and YYNGEE. This CDR3 contains 13 residues. CDR3 loop: CASSTGEATEAFF. In nucleotides, the CDR3 is TGTGCCAGCAGTACAGGGGAGGCCACTGAAGCTTTCTTT.

This sequence joins TRBV27 and TRBJ2-7; the D gene is possibly TRBD2 (6 bases). The CDR3 runs 14 residues. Per germline, CDR1 MNHEY and CDR2 SMNVEV (reference sequence). Trimming cost V 2 bases and J 1 base, with 9 bases left between them. CDR3: CASSLKRASYEQYF. The CDR3 DNA follows: TGTGCCAGCAGTTTAAAGCGGGCGTCCTACGAGCAGTACTTC.

This chain uses TRBV2 with TRBJ2-2; 8 bases map to TRBD1. The CDR3 length is 15 residues. J lost 5 bases, V lost 6 bases, and 8 bases had no gene match. Per germline, CDR1 SNHLY and CDR2 FYNNEI. This CDR3 reads CASRGDRGLTGELFF. CDR3 DNA: TGTGCCAGCAGGGGTGACAGGGGATTAACCGGGGAGCTGTTTTTT.

The table lists this clonotype with a few counts. The chain couples TRBV14 to TRBJ2-1; the match to TRBD1 covers 7 bases. The CDR3 extends over 17 amino acids. Germline V gene lookup returns CDR1 SGHDN and CDR2 FVKESK. With 0 bases clipped from V and 6 bases from J, the junction kept 11 bases outside the gene matches. CDR3 nucleotides: TGTGCCAGCAGCCAAGAGGTAGGGACAGCAAGTTTCAATGAGCAGTTCTTC. Amino acids: CASSQEVGTASFNEQFF.

The V call is TRBV7-9, the J call TRBJ2-2, with TRBD1 as a possible D gene (6 bases). CDR1 SEHNR and CDR2 FQNEAQ come from the germline V gene (reference sequence). Trimming took 0 bases from V and 0 from J, leaving 14 bases between them. The CDR3 sequence is 18 residues long. CDR3 bases: TGTGCCAGCAGCTTAGCGGGGGCAGCCGACCCGAACACCGGGGAGCTGTTTTTT. It translates to CASSLAGAADPNTGELFF.

This chain connects TRBV4-3 to TRBJ2-1; D gene unclear. The CDR3 length is 16 residues. Germline V gives CDR1 LGHNA, CDR2 YSLEER. The ends were cut back, 0 bases at V and 0 bases at J, with 9 bases in the middle. This chain's CDR3 is CASSQERRSSYNEQFF. CDR3 coding DNA: TGCGCCAGCAGCCAAGAAAGGAGATCCTCCTACAATGAGCAGTTCTTC.

In its sample, this clonotype was seen a few times. The V gene is TRBV9, the J gene TRBJ2-3; D gene unclear. V was trimmed by 3 bases and J by 0 bases, leaving 5 bases between them. Germline lookup yields CDR1 SGDLS and CDR2 YYNGEE. The CDR3 extends over 13 amino acids. The CDR3 region is CASSAYSTDTQYF. The CDR3 nucleotides are TGTGCCAGCAGCGCCTACAGCACAGATACGCAGTATTTT.

The chain links TRBV25-1 to TRBJ1-5; a weak D match, TRBD1 (6 bases). Trimming stripped 5 bases from V and 2 bases from J, with 13 bases between. Germline CDR1 MGHDK, CDR2 SYGVNS. This CDR3 is built from 15 residues. CDR3: CASSWPGVGNQPQHF. CDR3 coding DNA: TGTGCCAGCAGTTGGCCAGGGGTGGGCAATCAGCCCCAGCATTTT.

A few counts support this clonotype. The V gene is TRBV29-1, the J gene TRBJ2-5, with D perhaps TRBD1 or TRBD2 (5 bases each). The germline V gene has CDR1 SQVTM and CDR2 ANQGSEA. The germline V and J ends were trimmed by 4 bases and 7 bases, with 16 bases remaining between them. This CDR3 has 13 amino acids. The CDR3 spells CSVVGVSETTQYF. The CDR3, as DNA: TGCAGCGTTGTGGGGGTCTCCGAGACGACCCAGTACTTC.

This clonotype has more than one count but fewer than ten. The CDR3 coding sequence is TGTGCCAGCAGGCTGGGACAGGGAATTCATTCACCCCTCCACTTT. Translating gives CASRLGQGIHSPLHF. This sequence joins TRBV12-3 or TRBV12-4 and TRBJ1-6; TRBD1 agrees at 9 bases. The CDR3 consists of 15 residues. V lost 6 bases, J lost 8 bases, and 8 bases stayed unmatched.

This clonotype was observed a handful of times. The rearrangement links TRBV19 to TRBJ2-7, with TRBD2 matching over 7 bases. Trimming took 10 bases from V and 2 from J; bases not matched to a gene: 8. Germline V lookup: CDR1 LNHDA, CDR2 SQIVND (reference sequence). The CDR3 loop spans 13 amino acids. CDR3 bases: TGTGCCACCTCAAATCGGGAGGCCTACGAGCAGTACTTC. As protein: CATSNREAYEQYF.